One sample yielded the 25 T cell receptor beta chains listed below, sequenced in a study of blood T cell repertoires in COVID-19. The protocol was immunoSEQ multiplex PCR, while the TCRdb copy is restricted to in-frame clones and leaves out a portion. The sample records about 330,000 clones, roughly 87% being singletons. Sequencing input: PBMCs or T cells enriched from blood (not recorded which). These TCRs come from a young woman who had recovered from COVID-19.

The chain recombines TRBV6-4 with TRBJ1-2; 9 nucleotides match TRBD1. Unmatched junction bases numbered 7, after V lost 7 bases and J lost 1 base. CDR3 length equals 15 residues. Germline CDR1 reads MRHNA; CDR2 reads SNTAGT. The CDR3 loop reads CASKGQGGGNYGYTF. CDR3 in DNA: TGTGCCAGCAAGGGACAGGGAGGGGGTAACTATGGCTACACCTTC.

The rearrangement links TRBV4-3 to TRBJ1-1; D is undetermined. Germline CDR1 and CDR2: LGHNA and YSLEER. CDR3 size: 14 residues. V was cut by 1 base and J by 1 base, with 7 bases left in between. CDR3: CASSQVGRNTEAFF. Written as DNA, the CDR3 is TGCGCCAGCAGCCAAGTCGGGAGGAACACTGAAGCTTTCTTT.

The CDR3 DNA follows: TGTGCCAGCAGTCGGGATTTCACCGGGGAGCTGTTTTTT. It specifies CASSRDFTGELFF. J is TRBJ2-2 and V is TRBV6-2 or TRBV6-3; D might be TRBD2 (5 bases). Germline-derived CDR1 and CDR2 are MNHEY and SVGEGT. This CDR3 has 13 residues. Deletions cut 5 bases from V and 4 bases from J, with 8 bases between.

The sample holds a few counts of this clone. V gene TRBV12-3 or TRBV12-4 combines with J gene TRBJ2-7; no clear D. This CDR3 is 13 amino acids long. The V end was cut by 2 bases, the J end by 1 base, with 6 bases between. The CDR3 nucleotides are TGTGCCAGCAGTTTACGACATTCCTACGAGCAGTACTTC. It encodes CASSLRHSYEQYF.

J is TRBJ2-1 and V is TRBV5-6; possibly TRBD1 for D (6 bases). Trimming removed 0 bases at V and 4 bases at J, with 14 bases between. CDR1 and CDR2 (germline): SGHDT, YYEEEE. CDR3 size: 16 residues. CDR3 amino acids: CASSLAMGAGYNEQFF. The CDR3 bases are TGTGCCAGCAGCTTGGCCATGGGGGCTGGGTACAATGAGCAGTTCTTC.

This clone was detected once. V is TRBV29-1 and J is TRBJ1-2; the D gene is possibly TRBD1 (5 bases). The germline CDR1 and CDR2 sequences are SQVTM and ANQGSEA. The length of the CDR3 is 12 residues. V was cut by 0 bases and J by 4 bases, with 6 bases left in between. CDR3 residues: CSVEEGGYGYTF. The CDR3 DNA follows: TGCAGCGTTGAAGAGGGGGGCTATGGCTACACCTTC.

The J gene is TRBJ2-5, the V gene TRBV2; a weak D match, TRBD2 (5 bases). Looked up from germline, CDR1 is SNHLY and CDR2 is FYNNEI. The CDR3 extends over 15 amino acids. The V and J ends lost 4 bases and 5 bases respectively, with 17 bases between them. For the CDR3, the DNA is TGTGCCAGCAGTGCGCGTGCCCCGGCGGGCGAGACCCAGTACTTC. It encodes CASSARAPAGETQYF.

The gene calls are TRBV27 and TRBJ1-6; 8 positions agree with TRBD1. The CDR3 runs 15 residues. V lost 7 bases to trimming and J lost 9 bases; unmatched junction nucleotides: 11. Germline CDR1 and CDR2: MNHEY and SMNVEV (reference sequence). CDR3 amino acids: CASTSGHRGGSPLHF. The CDR3 bases are TGTGCCAGCACTTCGGGACACAGGGGGGGTTCACCCCTCCACTTT.

For this clone: The identical CDR3 is also encoded by other nucleotide sequences in the sample. This rearrangement joins TRBV19 to TRBJ1-1; 10 nucleotides align to TRBD1. The V gene end was trimmed by 4 bases and the J gene end by 8 bases; junction bases not matched to a gene: 4. In germline, CDR1 is LNHDA, CDR2 SQIVND (reference sequence). This CDR3 has 13 residues. The CDR3 spells CASSKDRGTEAFF. Written as DNA, the CDR3 is TGTGCCAGTAGTAAGGACAGGGGGACAGAAGCTTTCTTT.

J is TRBJ1-1 and V is TRBV14; 7 positions match TRBD1. Per germline, CDR1 SGHDN and CDR2 FVKESK. The CDR3 is 15 amino acids. The V gene end was trimmed by 1 base and the J gene end by 0 bases; junction bases not matched to a gene: 2. CDR3 nucleotide sequence: TGTGCCAGCAGCCAAGGGACAGGCGTGAACACTGAAGCTTTCTTT. It encodes CASSQGTGVNTEAFF.

The DNA of the CDR3 is TGTGCCAGCAGTTTATTTAGTTCGGGGGGAAACGGGCAGTTCTTC. Amino acid sequence: CASSLFSSGGNGQFF. V and J are TRBV28 and TRBJ2-1, with TRBD2 matching over 7 bases. CDR1 and CDR2 from the germline V gene are MDHEN and SYDVKM. V lost 1 base and J lost 12; bases outside the gene matches: 12. CDR3 length equals 15 residues.

The CDR3 loop reads CASTPGQGESEQFF. CDR3 coding DNA: TGTGCCAGCACTCCCGGACAGGGAGAGAGTGAGCAGTTCTTC. The rearrangement links TRBV6-6 to TRBJ2-1, with TRBD1 matching 8 bases. Germline values: CDR1 MNHNY, CDR2 SVGAGI (reference sequence). The CDR3 covers 14 residues. Germline trimming cut 7 bases from V and 9 bases from J; bases unmatched to any gene: 11.

The chain joins TRBV2 to TRBJ1-1; TRBD1 matches 7 bases. The CDR3 length is 13 residues. Looked up from germline, CDR1 is SNHLY and CDR2 is FYNNEI. J lost 3 bases, V lost 8 bases, and 6 bases had no gene match. CDR3 DNA: TGTGCCAGCCAGACAGGGACTTACACTGAAGCTTTCTTT. Encoded protein: CASQTGTYTEAFF.

This clone was seen only once. The CDR3 here is CSASGQGAGTEAFF. In DNA, the CDR3 is TGCAGTGCTAGTGGACAGGGGGCAGGGACTGAAGCTTTCTTT. The chain uses TRBV20-1 and TRBJ1-1; TRBD1 aligns across 11 bases. CDR3 length equals 14 residues. CDR1 is DFQATT, CDR2 SNEGSKA, per germline (reference sequence). Unmatched junction bases numbered 5, after V lost 3 bases and J lost 5 bases.

This clone came up a few times. The chain links TRBV30 to TRBJ2-2; a possible D gene is TRBD2 (6 bases). This CDR3 region has 12 residues. V was trimmed by 3 bases and J by 7 bases, leaving 9 bases between them. Germline-derived CDR1 and CDR2 are GTSNPN and SVGIG (reference sequence). CDR3 coding DNA: TGTGCCTGGAGCGGGGGTTTCGGGGAGCTGTTTTTT. Its translation: CAWSGGFGELFF.

In the case of this clone: The same CDR3 can be traced to other DNA sequences in this sample. This chain links TRBV27 with TRBJ1-1; no clear D gene. The ends were cut back, 2 bases at V and 1 base at J, with 5 bases in the middle. The germline V gene has CDR1 MNHEY and CDR2 SMNVEV (reference sequence). The CDR3 is made up of 13 amino acids. CDR3 nucleotides: TGTGCCAGCAGTTTAGGCGGGAACACTGAAGCTTTCTTT. Amino acids: CASSLGGNTEAFF.

V and J are TRBV6-5 and TRBJ1-6, with a weak D call TRBD1 (5 bases). Germline V lookup: CDR1 MNHEY, CDR2 SVGAGI. Trimming took off 0 bases at V and 5 bases at J, with 5 bases between the two ends. The CDR3 is 14 amino acids. CDR3: CASSYSGHNSPLHF. The CDR3 DNA reads TGTGCCAGCAGTTACTCGGGGCATAATTCACCCCTCCACTTT.

The V and J genes are TRBV5-1 and TRBJ1-1; no firm D call. Germline V gives CDR1 SGHRS, CDR2 YFSETQ. V shed 1 base and J shed 1 base, with 8 bases lying between them. CDR3 length: 14 amino acids. CDR3 DNA: TGCGCCAGCAGCTTGCTTGGCTGGAACACTGAAGCTTTCTTT. Amino acids: CASSLLGWNTEAFF. The variable domain in full, completed from reference TRBV5-1 and TRBJ1-1, reads KAGVTQTPRYLIKTRGQQVTLSCSPISGHRSVSWYQQTPGQGLQFLFEYFSETQRNKGNFPGRFSGRQFSNSRSEMNVSTLELGDSALYLCASSLLGWNTEAFFGQGTRLTVV.

The chain uses TRBV25-1 and TRBJ2-7; 9 bases are shared with TRBD1. CDR3 length: 14 residues. Germline trimming cut 6 bases from V and 4 bases from J; bases unmatched to any gene: 7. The germline CDR1 and CDR2 sequences are MGHDK and SYGVNS. The CDR3: CASRDRDRAYEQYF. The CDR3 DNA reads TGTGCCAGCAGAGATCGGGACAGGGCTTACGAGCAGTACTTC.

The chain combines TRBV19 with TRBJ1-5; D not resolved. The ends were cut back, 2 bases at V and 5 bases at J, with 7 bases in the middle. The CDR3 length is 13 residues. Germline V CDR1 and CDR2: LNHDA, SQIVND (reference sequence). The CDR3 bases are TGTGCCAGTAGTATAAGGCAGGATCAGCCCCAGCATTTT. It specifies CASSIRQDQPQHF.

This clone has just one count. The rearrangement links TRBV6-2 or TRBV6-3 to TRBJ1-2, with a weak D call TRBD1 (6 bases). The ends were cut back, 5 bases at V and 4 bases at J, with 20 bases in the middle. CDR1 and CDR2 from the germline V gene are MNHEY and SVGEGT. The CDR3 length is 16 residues. The CDR3 region is CASSLSSGQLIYGYTF. CDR3 coding DNA: TGTGCCAGCAGTCTCTCTTCAGGACAGCTTATCTATGGCTACACCTTC.

This clone has a handful of counts. The V call is TRBV19, the J call TRBJ1-6, with 8 bases that match TRBD1. V dropped 6 bases and J dropped 6; count of bases not matched to a gene: 10. The CDR3 runs to 16 residues. CDR1 LNHDA and CDR2 SQIVND come from the germline V gene (reference sequence). For the CDR3, the DNA is TGTGCCAGTAGGGGGAAACCGGGACAGGCTAATTCACCCCTCCACTTT. Translated: CASRGKPGQANSPLHF.

The chain combines TRBV6-1 with TRBJ1-1, with D unclear. The CDR3 has 13 amino acids. Trimming removed 2 bases from V and 3 bases from J, with 7 bases in between. Germline loops: CDR1 MNHNS, CDR2 SASEGT. The CDR3 DNA reads TGTGCCAGCAGTGAAAGTCCGGACACTGAAGCTTTCTTT. As protein: CASSESPDTEAFF.

This clone was detected only a few times. The chain joins TRBV4-1 to TRBJ2-3, with 9 bases fitting TRBD1. Germline-derived CDR1 and CDR2 are MGHRA and YSYEKL. With V trimmed by 3 bases and J by 5 bases, 3 bases remained unmatched. This CDR3 region has 14 residues. The CDR3 bases are TGCGCCAGCAGCCAGGGACAGGGTGGAGATACGCAGTATTTT. It codes for CASSQGQGGDTQYF.

The chain has TRBV3-1 (or the pseudogene TRBV3-2) and TRBJ1-2, with D hard to call. Germline assignment: CDR1 LGHDT and CDR2 YNNKEL (reference sequence). V shed 4 bases and J shed 4 bases, with 16 bases lying between them. CDR3 length equals 15 residues. The CDR3 reads CASSPKLEVTYGYTF. CDR3 coding DNA: TGTGCCAGCAGCCCAAAGCTCGAGGTTACCTATGGCTACACCTTC.